The clone carrying this T cell receptor (beta chain) was seen a handful of times. The antigen remains unidentified. Authors' data handling: ImmunoSEQ output held junction-only sequences without quality scores, so filtering differed. The method was immunoSEQ multiplex PCR; TCRdb's version includes in-frame clones alone and lacks a portion of them. The DNA was the basis for D and trimming; V, J and clone size are from that table. The sample comprises a few million clones, just over 90% of which are singletons, and around 0.4% rests with the top ten. The germline V gene encodes CDR1 MDHEN and CDR2 SYDVKM. The CDR3 loop spans 16 amino acids. J lost 3 bases, V lost 7 bases, and 15 bases had no gene match. The data originate from a study of shared clonotypes between healthy human individuals. Findings and limits, study-wide: For naive CD4 cells, roughly 5% of clonotypes were shared across a few donors. It was expected that sequencing depth would affect clonotype sharing among donors. Only blood samples were collected, and tissue repertoires likely differ.

The chain has TRBV28 and TRBJ2-7; the match to TRBD2 covers 7 bases. Sequenced input: naive CD4+ T cells from PBMCs. Subset specified: CD45RA+ positively selected. The receptor comes from a young man in good health. Some clones in this sample may be carry-over from other donors' samples. The CDR3 coding sequence is TGTGCCAGCACCACCCCCTTGACTAGCCGGGTCTACGAGCAGTACTTC. Amino acids: CASTTPLTSRVYEQYF.